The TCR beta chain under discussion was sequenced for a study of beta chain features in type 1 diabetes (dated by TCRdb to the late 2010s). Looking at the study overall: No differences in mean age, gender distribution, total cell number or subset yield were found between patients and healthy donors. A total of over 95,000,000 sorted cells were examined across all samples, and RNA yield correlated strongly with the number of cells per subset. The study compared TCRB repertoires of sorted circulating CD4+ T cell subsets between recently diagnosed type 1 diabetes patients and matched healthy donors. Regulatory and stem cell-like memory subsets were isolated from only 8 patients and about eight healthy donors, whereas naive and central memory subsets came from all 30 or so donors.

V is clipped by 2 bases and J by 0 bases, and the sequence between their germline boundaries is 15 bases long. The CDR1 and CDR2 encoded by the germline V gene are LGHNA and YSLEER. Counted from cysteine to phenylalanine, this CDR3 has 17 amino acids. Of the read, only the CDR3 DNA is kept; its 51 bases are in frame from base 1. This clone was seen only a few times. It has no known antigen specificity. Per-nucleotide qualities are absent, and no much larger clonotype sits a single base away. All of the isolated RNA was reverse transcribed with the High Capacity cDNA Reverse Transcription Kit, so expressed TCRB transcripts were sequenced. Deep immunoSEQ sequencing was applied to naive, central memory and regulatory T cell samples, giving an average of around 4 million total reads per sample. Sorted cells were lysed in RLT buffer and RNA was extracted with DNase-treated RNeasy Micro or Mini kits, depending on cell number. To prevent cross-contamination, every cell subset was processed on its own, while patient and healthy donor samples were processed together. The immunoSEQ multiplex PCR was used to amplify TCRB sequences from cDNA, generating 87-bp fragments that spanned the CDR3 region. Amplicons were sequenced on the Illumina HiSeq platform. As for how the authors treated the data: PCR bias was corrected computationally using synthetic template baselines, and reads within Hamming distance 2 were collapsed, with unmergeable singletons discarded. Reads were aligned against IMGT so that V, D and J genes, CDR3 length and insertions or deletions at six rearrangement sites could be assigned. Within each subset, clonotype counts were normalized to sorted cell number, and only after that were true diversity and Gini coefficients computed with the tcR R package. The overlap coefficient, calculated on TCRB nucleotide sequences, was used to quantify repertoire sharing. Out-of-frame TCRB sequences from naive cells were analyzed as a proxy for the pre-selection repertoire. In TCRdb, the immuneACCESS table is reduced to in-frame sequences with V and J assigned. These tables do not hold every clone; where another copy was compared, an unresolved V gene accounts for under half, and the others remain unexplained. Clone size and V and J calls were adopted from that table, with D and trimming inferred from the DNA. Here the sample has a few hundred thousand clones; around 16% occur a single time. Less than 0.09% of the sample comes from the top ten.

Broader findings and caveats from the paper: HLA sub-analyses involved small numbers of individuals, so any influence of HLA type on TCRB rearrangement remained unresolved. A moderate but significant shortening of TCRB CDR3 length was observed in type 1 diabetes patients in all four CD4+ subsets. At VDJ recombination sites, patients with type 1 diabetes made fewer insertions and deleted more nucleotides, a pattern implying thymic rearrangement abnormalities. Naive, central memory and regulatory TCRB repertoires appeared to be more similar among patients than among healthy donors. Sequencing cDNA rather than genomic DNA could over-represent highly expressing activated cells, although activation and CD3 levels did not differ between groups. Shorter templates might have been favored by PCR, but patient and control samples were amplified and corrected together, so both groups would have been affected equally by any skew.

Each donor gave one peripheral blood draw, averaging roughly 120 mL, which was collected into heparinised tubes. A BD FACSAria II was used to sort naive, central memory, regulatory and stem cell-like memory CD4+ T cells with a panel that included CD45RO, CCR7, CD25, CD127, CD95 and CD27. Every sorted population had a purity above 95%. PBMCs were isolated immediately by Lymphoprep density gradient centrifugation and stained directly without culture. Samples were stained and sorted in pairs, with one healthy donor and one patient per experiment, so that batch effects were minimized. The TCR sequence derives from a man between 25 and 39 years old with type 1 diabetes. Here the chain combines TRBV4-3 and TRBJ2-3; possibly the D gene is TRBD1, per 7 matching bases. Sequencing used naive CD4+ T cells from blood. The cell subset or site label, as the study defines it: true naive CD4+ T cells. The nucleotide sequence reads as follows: TGCGCCAGCAGCCAAATGCGGGACAGCTATAGCACAGATACGCAGTATTTT. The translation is CASSQMRDSYSTDTQYF.